The sequence of this T cell receptor beta chain was determined in a study of identical twins. The ends were cut back, 6 bases at V and 10 bases at J, with 19 bases in the middle. From germline, CDR1 is DFQATT and CDR2 SNEGSKA (reference sequence). The CDR3 runs to 14 residues. This clonotype was recorded a few times. Its antigen is currently unknown. TCRdb reanalysed the 5' RACE reads using MiXCR and keeps one entry per CDR3 protein. Seen here are approximately 280,000 distinct CDR3 sequences, under 9% observed once, and the top ten hold about 2.1%. General observations from the study: Abundant cord blood beta clonotypes carried fewer insertions; memory repertoires showed none.

The sample also formed part of further work on yellow fever vaccine responses in identical twins. That source adds: On the reported evidence, twins' vaccine T cell responses seemed partly convergent and partly personalized.

Material: memory (CD45RO+) T cells sorted from blood. The receptor was isolated from a woman between 18 and 30 years old in good health. The rearrangement uses TRBV20-1 and TRBJ1-6; no definite D call. CDR3 DNA: TGCAGTGCCCGGAACCGAGGTCCGTTATCACCCCTCCACTTT. It codes for CSARNRGPLSPLHF.